This TCR beta chain came from a study of read filtering for tumor transcriptome and immune sequencing. The library was built from around 400 ng RNA with molecular barcoded adaptors for alpha/delta and beta/gamma chains. TCRdb re-derived calls from the reads in MiXCR, one entry per CDR3 protein. The sample records some 38,000 distinct CDR3 sequences, 10% to 15% being singletons. As for this clonotype: A much larger clone is a single base away; this may be a read error.

This CDR3 has 18 amino acids. Germline assignment: CDR1 MNHEY and CDR2 SVGEGT. Between the trimmed V and J ends, which lost 4 bases and 1 base, there was a span of 22 bases. The source of this sequence is a donor aged 40 or older with multiple myeloma. Source material: a population of CD138-negative cells sorted from bone marrow. This chain joins TRBV6-2 or TRBV6-3 and TRBJ1-1; no definite D call. In DNA, the CDR3 is TGTGCCAGCAGTTTCACCTCCCTCCCCTGGGATTCGAACACTGAAGCTTTCTTT. Translated, it gives CASSFTSLPWDSNTEAFF.